Each of the 25 T cell receptor beta chains below was sequenced from the same sample in a study of CD8+CD57+ T cells in acquired aplastic anemia. Genomic DNA acted as the template from which TCR beta VDJ combination and CDR3 sequence profiling were carried out. TCRdb passed the reads through MiXCR, listing each CDR3 protein once. The sample consists of just over 200,000 distinct CDR3 sequences, approximately 65% of them appearing once. All patients picked for sequencing had shown, by flow cytometry, an expansion of CD8+CD57+ cells. The sequenced sample consisted of sorted CD4+, CD8+, or CD8+CD57+ T cells (not recorded which) from PBMCs. Receptors originate from a human donor with aplastic anemia.

V usage is TRBV7-6 and J usage is TRBJ2-2; D is perhaps TRBD1 (5 bases). Per germline, CDR1 SGHVS and CDR2 FNYEAQ. The germline V and J ends were trimmed by 8 bases and 6 bases, with 7 bases remaining between them. The CDR3 has 11 residues. CDR3 in DNA: TGTGCCAGCGCCAGGGCCGGGGAGCTGTTTTTT. Protein: CASARAGELFF.

V and J are TRBV7-2 and TRBJ1-2; perhaps TRBD1 as D (5 bases). In germline, CDR1 is SGHTA, CDR2 FQGNSA. The CDR3 has 15 residues. Trimming cost V 2 bases and J 9 bases, with 19 bases left between them. CDR3 region: CASSLSQGTGLSYTF. The CDR3 nucleotides read TGTGCCAGCAGCTTAAGCCAGGGTACGGGTCTGAGCTACACCTTC.

The chain recombines TRBV5-1 with TRBJ2-1, with TRBD1 matching 11 bases. Germline V gene lookup returns CDR1 SGHRS and CDR2 YFSETQ. CDR3 size: 14 residues. Losses at the gene ends were 3 bases for V and 9 bases for J; bases not matched to a gene: 5. CDR3 amino acids: CASSSGQGVGEQFF. The DNA of the CDR3 is TGCGCCAGCAGCTCGGGACAGGGGGTCGGTGAGCAGTTCTTC. Filled out from reference TRBV5-1 and TRBJ2-1, the complete variable domain reads KAGVTQTPRYLIKTRGQQVTLSCSPISGHRSVSWYQQTPGQGLQFLFEYFSETQRNKGNFPGRFSGRQFSNSRSEMNVSTLELGDSALYLCASSSGQGVGEQFFGPGTRLTVL.

The chain combines TRBV19 with TRBJ2-7; a weak D match, TRBD2 (5 bases). CDR3 size: 13 residues. Trimming left V 5 bases short and J 6 bases short, with 14 bases between. CDR1 and CDR2 from the germline V gene are LNHDA and SQIVND (reference sequence). CDR3 nucleotide sequence: TGTGCCAGTAGTGTGGGCACGCGGGTCGAGCAGTACTTC. Its protein is CASSVGTRVEQYF.

The rearrangement joins TRBV9 to TRBJ1-6; perhaps TRBD1 as D (5 bases). The CDR3 consists of 16 residues. The V end was cut by 4 bases, the J end by 9 bases, with 20 bases between. Germline CDR1 is SGDLS and CDR2 is YYNGEE. CDR3 DNA: TGTGCCAGCAGCTTATTGTTAGGGGCGAAGACTTCACCCCTCCACTTT. It specifies CASSLLLGAKTSPLHF.

This clonotype was counted many times. The chain couples TRBV9 to TRBJ2-2; maybe TRBD2 (5 bases). Germline values: CDR1 SGDLS, CDR2 YYNGEE. The CDR3 consists of 16 residues. V was shortened by 3 bases and J by 3 bases, with 15 bases between the two germline ends. The CDR3 region is CASSGGLESYTGELFF. CDR3 bases: TGTGCCAGCAGCGGAGGACTGGAGAGCTACACCGGGGAGCTGTTTTTT.

To note about this clonotype: A much larger clone differs from this one at a single base, so this may be a read error. The rearrangement links TRBV9 to TRBJ1-1, with TRBD1 identical over 8 bases. This CDR3 is 14 amino acids long. CDR1 and CDR2 (germline): SGDLS, YYNGEE. V lost 3 bases to trimming and J lost 0 bases; unmatched junction nucleotides: 1. The CDR3 DNA is TGTGCCAGCAGCGGGACAGGGATGAACACTGAAGCTTTCTTT. Translation: CASSGTGMNTEAFF.

This chain joins TRBV20-1 and TRBJ2-7, with 8 bases matching TRBD2. CDR1 and CDR2 (germline): DFQATT, SNEGSKA (reference sequence). The J segment lost 3 bases and the V segment lost 1 base, leaving 8 bases of the junction unmatched. The CDR3 spans 15 residues. The CDR3: CSARVLAGGDYEQYF. The CDR3 DNA reads as TGCAGTGCTAGAGTTCTGGCGGGGGGTGACTACGAGCAGTACTTC.

At least ten counts were recorded for this clonotype. V usage is TRBV24-1 and J usage is TRBJ1-5, with TRBD1 matching over 8 bases. The CDR3 runs 15 residues. Trimming cost V 4 bases and J 7 bases; bases outside gene matches: 8. The germline V gene has CDR1 KGHDR and CDR2 SFDVKD. DNA of the CDR3: TGTGCCACCAGTGACCCAACAGGGGGAGAACAGCCCCAGCATTTT. The encoded protein is CATSDPTGGEQPQHF.

The chain has TRBV11-2 and TRBJ2-7, with 9 bases identical to TRBD2. Germline loops: CDR1 SGHAT, CDR2 FQNNGV. The CDR3 is made up of 15 amino acids. J lost 6 bases, V lost 4 bases, and 10 bases had no gene match. This CDR3 reads CASSSHGAGGREQYF. The CDR3 DNA follows: TGTGCCAGCAGCTCGCACGGAGCGGGAGGTCGCGAGCAGTACTTC.

This clonotype was detected once. J is TRBJ1-3 and V is TRBV7-2; no clear D. CDR1 SGHTA and CDR2 FQGNSA come from the germline V gene. V shed 1 base and J shed 4 bases, with 8 bases lying between them. The CDR3 runs 14 residues. In DNA form, the CDR3 reads TGTGCCAGCAGCTTAGGGCCGGTGGGAAACACCATATATTTT. Protein: CASSLGPVGNTIYF.

The chain links TRBV10-3 to TRBJ2-1; 7 nucleotides agree with TRBD1. The CDR3 spans 14 residues. The J segment lost 7 bases and the V segment lost 10 bases, leaving 13 bases of the junction unmatched. Germline CDR1 is ENHRY and CDR2 is SYGVKD. The CDR3 DNA is TGTGCCAGCATCGACAGGGAGCGTCGTAATGAGCAGTTCTTC. As protein: CASIDRERRNEQFF.

The V gene is TRBV5-1, the J gene TRBJ2-7; D is ambiguous. This CDR3 spans 11 amino acids. Trimming stripped 8 bases from V and 5 bases from J, with 11 bases between. Germline CDR1 and CDR2: SGHRS and YFSETQ. The CDR3 coding sequence is TGCGCCAGTGTTTATCGGGACGAGCAGTACTTC. It translates to CASVYRDEQYF. The full variable domain, its missing parts supplied by reference TRBV5-1 and TRBJ2-7, is KAGVTQTPRYLIKTRGQQVTLSCSPISGHRSVSWYQQTPGQGLQFLFEYFSETQRNKGNFPGRFSGRQFSNSRSEMNVSTLELGDSALYLCASVYRDEQYFGPGTRLTVT.

This clonotype was recorded at least ten times. This chain's CDR3 is CASSESGGATDTQYF. The CDR3 nucleotides are TGTGCCAGCAGTGAAAGCGGGGGGGCCACAGATACGCAGTATTTT. V and J are TRBV6-4 and TRBJ2-3; 10 positions match TRBD2. Germline CDR1 and CDR2: MRHNA and SNTAGT. The length of the CDR3 is 15 residues. With 3 bases clipped from V and 2 bases from J, the junction kept 2 bases outside the gene matches.

The V call is TRBV6-4, the J call TRBJ2-2; 10 positions agree with TRBD1. The CDR3 spans 15 residues. Germline V gene sequence: CDR1 MRHNA, CDR2 SNTAGT. V shed 6 bases and J 3 bases; nucleotides not matched to a gene: 4. CDR3 residues: CASSRTGGDTGELFF. In DNA form, the CDR3 reads TGTGCCAGCAGCAGGACAGGGGGAGACACCGGGGAGCTGTTTTTT.

The chain carries TRBV24-1 and TRBJ2-1, with 8 bases that match TRBD2. The ends lost 2 bases at V and 8 bases at J; junction bases unmatched: 7. The CDR3 spans 15 residues. Germline CDR1 KGHDR, CDR2 SFDVKD. CDR3 DNA: TGTGCCACCAGTGATTCCCGGACTAGCTTATATGAGCAGTTCTTC. It codes for CATSDSRTSLYEQFF.

This chain connects TRBV7-2 to TRBJ2-7; 8 positions match TRBD2. CDR3 length: 16 residues. The V gene end was trimmed by 6 bases and the J gene end by 0 bases; junction bases not matched to a gene: 10. Germline V gene lookup returns CDR1 SGHTA and CDR2 FQGNSA. CDR3 protein: CASSRDQREGSYEQYF. The DNA for the CDR3 is TGTGCCAGCAGTCGTGACCAACGGGAGGGCTCCTACGAGCAGTACTTC.

The chain couples TRBV7-9 to TRBJ2-7, with 8 positions matching TRBD1. Germline loops: CDR1 SEHNR, CDR2 FQNEAQ (reference sequence). CDR3 length: 15 residues. V trimming: 5 bases; J trimming: 2 bases; junction bases outside the gene matches: 8. The CDR3 sequence is CASSTGQVLTYEQYF. The CDR3 DNA reads as TGTGCCAGCAGCACGGGACAGGTTCTCACCTACGAGCAGTACTTC.

The V gene is TRBV11-2, the J gene TRBJ1-6, with D hard to call. V gave up 0 bases and J gave up 10 bases, with 7 bases separating them. Germline CDR1 SGHAT, CDR2 FQNNGV. There are 13 residues in the CDR3. The CDR3 nucleotides read TGTGCCAGCAGCTTAGAACGACCGTCACCCCTCCACTTT. Protein product: CASSLERPSPLHF.

This chain joins TRBV20-1 and TRBJ2-5; no clear D gene. The CDR3 is made up of 13 amino acids. CDR1 DFQATT and CDR2 SNEGSKA come from the germline V gene (reference sequence). The V and J ends lost 3 bases and 5 bases respectively, with 13 bases between them. CDR3 region: CSASPLRMETQYF. CDR3 nucleotides: TGCAGTGCTAGCCCCTTGCGTATGGAGACCCAGTACTTC.

The chain carries TRBV10-3 and TRBJ2-1, with D tentatively TRBD1 or TRBD2 (5 bases each). In germline, CDR1 is ENHRY, CDR2 SYGVKD. This CDR3 is 14 amino acids long. Trimming shortened V by 10 bases and J by 0 bases, and 13 bases separated the two germline ends. Here the CDR3 reads CATTHGASYNEQFF. The CDR3 DNA follows: TGTGCCACCACCCACGGGGCCTCCTACAATGAGCAGTTCTTC.

The chain joins TRBV5-6 to TRBJ1-6; 10 nucleotides agree with TRBD1. Germline lookup yields CDR1 SGHDT and CDR2 YYEEEE. The CDR3 is 15 amino acids. J lost 8 bases, V lost 0 bases, and 2 bases had no gene match. The CDR3 region has the DNA TGTGCCAGCAGCTTGGGGGGGACAGGGGATTCACCCCTCCACTTT. Its protein product is CASSLGGTGDSPLHF.

The chain employs TRBV20-1 and TRBJ2-3, with no clear D. The CDR3 loop spans 12 amino acids. From germline, CDR1 is DFQATT and CDR2 SNEGSKA (reference sequence). Trimming stripped 3 bases from V and 6 bases from J, with 10 bases between. The chain's CDR3 is CSARLPTDTQYF. The DNA of the CDR3 is TGCAGTGCTAGGCTACCTACCGATACGCAGTATTTT.

This clonotype has a handful of counts. The CDR3 protein is CASSLDPRPTEAFF. CDR3 nucleotides: TGTGCCAGCAGCTTAGATCCCCGCCCCACTGAAGCTTTCTTT. This chain joins TRBV11-2 and TRBJ1-1; unclear D gene. This CDR3 spans 14 amino acids. From germline, CDR1 is SGHAT and CDR2 FQNNGV. V shed 0 bases and J shed 4 bases, with 9 bases lying between them.

This clonotype was recorded a few times. This sequence joins TRBV19 and TRBJ1-2; D possibly corresponds to TRBD1 (6 bases). The CDR3 length is 12 residues. Between the trimmed V and J ends, which lost 4 bases and 7 bases, there was a span of 10 bases. CDR1 and CDR2 from the germline V gene are LNHDA and SQIVND (reference sequence). Written as DNA, the CDR3 is TGTGCCAGTAGTAGCGGGGGCCGTGGCTACACCTTC. This encodes CASSSGGRGYTF.